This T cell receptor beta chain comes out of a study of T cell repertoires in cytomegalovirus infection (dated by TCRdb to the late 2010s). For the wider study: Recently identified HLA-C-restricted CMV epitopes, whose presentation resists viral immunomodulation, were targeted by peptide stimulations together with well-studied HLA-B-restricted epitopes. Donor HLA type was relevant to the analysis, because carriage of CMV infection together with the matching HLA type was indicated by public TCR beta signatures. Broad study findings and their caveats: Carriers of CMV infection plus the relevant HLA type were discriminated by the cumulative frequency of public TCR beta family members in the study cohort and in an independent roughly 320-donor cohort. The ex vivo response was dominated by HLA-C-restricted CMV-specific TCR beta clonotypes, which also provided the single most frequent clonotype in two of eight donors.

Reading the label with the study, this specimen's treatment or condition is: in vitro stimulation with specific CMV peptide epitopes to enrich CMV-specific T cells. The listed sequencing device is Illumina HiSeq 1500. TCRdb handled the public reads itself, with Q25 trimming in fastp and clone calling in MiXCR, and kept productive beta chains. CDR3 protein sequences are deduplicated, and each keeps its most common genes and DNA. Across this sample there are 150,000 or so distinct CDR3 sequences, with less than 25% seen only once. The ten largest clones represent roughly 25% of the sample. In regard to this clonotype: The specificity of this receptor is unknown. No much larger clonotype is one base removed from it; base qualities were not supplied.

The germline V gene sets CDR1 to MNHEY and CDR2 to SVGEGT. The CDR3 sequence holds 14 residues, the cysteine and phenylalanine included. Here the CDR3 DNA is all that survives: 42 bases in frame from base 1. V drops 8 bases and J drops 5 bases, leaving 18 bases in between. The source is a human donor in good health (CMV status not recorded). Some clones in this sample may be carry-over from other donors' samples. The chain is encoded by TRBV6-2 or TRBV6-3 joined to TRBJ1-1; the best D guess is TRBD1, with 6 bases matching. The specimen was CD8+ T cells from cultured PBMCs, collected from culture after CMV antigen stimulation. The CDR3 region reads CASEVGAGETEAFF. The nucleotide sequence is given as TGTGCCAGCGAGGTGGGGGCAGGCGAAACTGAAGCTTTCTTT.